Listed below are T cell receptor beta chains from one sample, sequenced in a study of a mutant IDH1 vaccine in newly diagnosed glioma. Measured with immunoSEQ multiplex PCR; TCRdb has only the in-frame clones, and not every one. This table holds some 29,000 clones, under 85% found once. Their antigen targets remain unknown. This sample comprised PBMCs, obtained from a glioma patient whose treatment included an IDH1 peptide vaccine. All receptors derive from a woman aged 25-40 years with glioma. Some clones in this sample may be carry-over from other donors' samples. Each CDR3 is given with its conserved first and last residue.

J: TRBJ1-5
V: TRBV2
CDR3: CASGGQLGPQHF

J: TRBJ2-1
V: TRBV27
CDR3: CASSPTTSGGHNEQFF

J: TRBJ2-1
V: TRBV7-2
CDR3: CASSLALAGTYNEQFF

J: TRBJ1-3
V: TRBV19
CDR3: CASSLTGPGNTIYF

J: TRBJ1-3
V: TRBV6-5
CDR3: CASSFGQGMGGNAIYF

J: TRBJ1-3
V: TRBV5-6
CDR3: CASSFWETGNTIYF

J: TRBJ2-5
V: TRBV12-5
CDR3: CASGLTWTSGRGETQYF

J: TRBJ1-1
V: TRBV18
CDR3: CASSPERTANTEAFF

J: TRBJ1-3
V: TRBV19
CDR3: CASSLTGLPSGNTIYF

J: TRBJ1-2
V: TRBV6-5
CDR3: CASSYSRVRGYTF

J: TRBJ2-1
V: TRBV6-5
CDR3: CASSPRDPTYNEQFF

J: TRBJ2-1
V: TRBV7-9
CDR3: CASSSRQGANYNEQFF

J: TRBJ2-5
V: TRBV4-1
CDR3: CASSQVTGEETQYF

J: TRBJ2-5
V: TRBV5-4
CDR3: CASTVGGQETQYF

J: TRBJ1-3
V: TRBV25-1
CDR3: CASSDIVEGTGNTIYF

J: TRBJ2-1
V: TRBV27
CDR3: CASNLAGEGKGQFF

J: TRBJ1-5
V: TRBV25-1
CDR3: CASSDPRDGSNQPQHF

J: TRBJ2-2
V: TRBV6-4
CDR3: CASSQLAGGGELFF

J: TRBJ1-2
V: TRBV2
CDR3: CASRGTGGAYGYTF